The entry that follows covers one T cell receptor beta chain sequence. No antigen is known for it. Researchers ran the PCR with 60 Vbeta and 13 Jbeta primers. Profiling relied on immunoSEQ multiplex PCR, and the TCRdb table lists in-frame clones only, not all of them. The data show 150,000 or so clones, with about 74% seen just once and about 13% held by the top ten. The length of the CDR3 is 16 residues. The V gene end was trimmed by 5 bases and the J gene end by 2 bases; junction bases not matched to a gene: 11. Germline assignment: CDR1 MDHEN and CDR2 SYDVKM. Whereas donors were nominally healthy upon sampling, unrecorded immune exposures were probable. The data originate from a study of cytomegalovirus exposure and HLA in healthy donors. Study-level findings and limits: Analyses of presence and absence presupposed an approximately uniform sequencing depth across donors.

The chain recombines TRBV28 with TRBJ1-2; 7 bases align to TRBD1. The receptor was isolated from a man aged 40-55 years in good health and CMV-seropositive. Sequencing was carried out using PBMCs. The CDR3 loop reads CASSPPGRGKNYGYTF. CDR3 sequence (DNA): TGTGCCAGCAGTCCTCCTGGCAGGGGGAAAAACTATGGCTACACCTTC.